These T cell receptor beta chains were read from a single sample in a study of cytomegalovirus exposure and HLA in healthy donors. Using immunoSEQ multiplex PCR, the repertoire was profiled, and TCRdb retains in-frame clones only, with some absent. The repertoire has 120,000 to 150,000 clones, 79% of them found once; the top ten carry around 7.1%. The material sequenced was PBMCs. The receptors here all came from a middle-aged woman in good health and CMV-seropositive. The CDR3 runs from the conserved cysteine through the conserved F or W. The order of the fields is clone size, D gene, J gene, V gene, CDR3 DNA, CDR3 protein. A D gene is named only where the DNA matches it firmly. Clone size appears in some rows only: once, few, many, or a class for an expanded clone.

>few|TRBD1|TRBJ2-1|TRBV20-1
TGCAGTGCGTCGACAGGGGGCACACTGTTCTTC
CSASTGGTLFF
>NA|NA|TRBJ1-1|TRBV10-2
TGCGCCAGCAGTGAGTCGACGGGGGGGGTCGGGACTGAAGCTTTCTTT
CASSESTGGVGTEAFF
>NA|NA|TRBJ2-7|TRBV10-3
TGTGCCATCAGTGGCGGGCCCCGGACCGGATACGAGCAGTACTTC
CAISGGPRTGYEQYF
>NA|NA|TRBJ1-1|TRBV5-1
TGCGCCAGCAGCTTGGGACATAATATTGATGGCACTGAAGCTTTCTTC
CASSLGHNIDGTEAFF
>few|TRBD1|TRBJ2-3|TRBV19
TGTGCCAGTAGTACGGGACAGAAATTCACAGATACGCAGTATTTT
CASSTGQKFTDTQYF
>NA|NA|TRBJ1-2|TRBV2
TGTGCCAGCAGTGATGAGGGCTTCAATGGCTACACCTTC
CASSDEGFNGYTF
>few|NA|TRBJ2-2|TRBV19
TGTGCCAGTAGTTCCGACAGGCTGATGACCGGGGAGCTGTTTTTT
CASSSDRLMTGELFF
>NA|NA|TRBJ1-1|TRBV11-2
TGTGCCAGCAGCCCACCGGGCGGAGGCCCTATGAACACTGAAGCTTTCTTT
CASSPPGGGPMNTEAFF
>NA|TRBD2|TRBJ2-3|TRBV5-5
TGTGCCAGCAGCTTAACTCTGATTAGCGGGGAGGCGACAGATACGCAGTATTTT
CASSLTLISGEATDTQYF
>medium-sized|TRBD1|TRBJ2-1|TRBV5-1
TGCGCCAGCAGCTTTTGGATGATGATACAGGGGTTTTTCCACAATGAGCAGTTCTTC
CASSFWMMIQGFFHNEQFF
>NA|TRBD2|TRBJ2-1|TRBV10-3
TGTGCCATCAGGGAGACTAGCGGGGTTGATGAGCAGTTCTTC
CAIRETSGVDEQFF
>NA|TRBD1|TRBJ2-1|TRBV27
TGTGCCAGCAGTTTCTGGCAGGGGGCCGGAAGGGGGCAGTTCTTC
CASSFWQGAGRGQFF
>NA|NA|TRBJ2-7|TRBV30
TGTGCCTGGAGTAGAGGTTCCTACGAGCAGTACTTC
CAWSRGSYEQYF
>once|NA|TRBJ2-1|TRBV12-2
TGTGCAAGTCGCTTGCGGACTAGCGACAATATGCAGTTCTTC
CASRLRTSDNMQFF
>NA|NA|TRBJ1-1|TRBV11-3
TGTGCCAGCAGTACAGGGAATACTGAAGCTTTCTTT
CASSTGNTEAFF
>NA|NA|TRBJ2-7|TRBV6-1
TGTGTCAGCAGTGAGTTATATGGGCCCAGCTCCTACGAGCAGTACTTC
CVSSELYGPSSYEQYF
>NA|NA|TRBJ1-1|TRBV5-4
TGTGCCAGCACGCAGGGCCTGGGCACTGAAGCTTTCTTT
CASTQGLGTEAFF
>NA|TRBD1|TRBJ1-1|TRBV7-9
TGTGCCAGCAGTCCAAGAGGGGGCGCGGGCACTGAAGCTTTCTTT
CASSPRGGAGTEAFF
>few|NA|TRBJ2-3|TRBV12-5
TGTGCTAGTGGTTGGGGGCAGGGGATTTCAGATACGCAGTATTTT
CASGWGQGISDTQYF
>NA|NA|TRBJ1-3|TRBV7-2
TGTGCCAGCAGCTTGGGACTTTCTGGAAACACCATATATTTT
CASSLGLSGNTIYF
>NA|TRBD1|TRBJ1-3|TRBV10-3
TGTGCCATCAGAAATATGACAGGGCCCGGAAACACCATATATTTT
CAIRNMTGPGNTIYF
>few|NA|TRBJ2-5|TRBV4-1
TGCGCCAGCAGCCGCCTAATCGGGGAGACCCAGTACTTC
CASSRLIGETQYF
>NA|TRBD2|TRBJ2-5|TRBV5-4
TGTGCCAGCAACCAAGAAAGCGGGGGTGTAGAGACCCAGTACTTC
CASNQESGGVETQYF
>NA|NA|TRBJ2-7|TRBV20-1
TGCAGTGCTAGGGAGCTAGCAGAGCAGTACTTC
CSARELAEQYF
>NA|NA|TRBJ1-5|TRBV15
TGTGCCACCAGCGATTCCGGCAGGGTGGGTCAGCCCCAGCATTTT
CATSDSGRVGQPQHF
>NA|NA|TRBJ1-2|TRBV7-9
TGTGCCAGCAGCAGAGTAAACTATGGCTACACCTTC
CASSRVNYGYTF
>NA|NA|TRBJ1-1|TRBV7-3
TGTGCCAGCAGCTTAACGGGCCCTGTGAACACTGAAGCTTTCTTT
CASSLTGPVNTEAFF
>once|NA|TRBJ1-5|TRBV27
TGTGCCAGCAGTTCCTCAGGCTCGGTTTTAGATCAGCCCCAGCATTTT
CASSSSGSVLDQPQHF
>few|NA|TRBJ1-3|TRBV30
TGTGCCTGGAAAAGGGGATATGGAAACACCATATATTTT
CAWKRGYGNTIYF
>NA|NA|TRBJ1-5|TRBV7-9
TGTGCCAGCAGCTTAGAGGCTAGAGGTCAGCCCCAGCATTTT
CASSLEARGQPQHF
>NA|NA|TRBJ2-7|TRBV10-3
TGTGCCATCAGTGAGTCTACCGGGATCCACGAGCAGTACTTC
CAISESTGIHEQYF
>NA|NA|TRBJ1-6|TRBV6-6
TGTGCCAGCAGTTTCGTCGATGGGCCTAATTCACCCCTCCACTTT
CASSFVDGPNSPLHF
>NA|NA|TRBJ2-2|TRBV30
TGTGCCTGGAGGGCCTTTGGCACCGGGGAGCTGTTTTTT
CAWRAFGTGELFF
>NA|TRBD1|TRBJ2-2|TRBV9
TGTGCCAGCAGCGGACCGGGACAGACCGGGGAGCTGTTTTTT
CASSGPGQTGELFF
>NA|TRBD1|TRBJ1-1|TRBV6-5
TGTGCCAGCAGTGGACAGGGGAGAGGAACTGAAGCTTTCTTT
CASSGQGRGTEAFF
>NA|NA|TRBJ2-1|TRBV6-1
TGTGCCAGCATCGTCCGGGTCGGGTACAATGAGCAGTTCTTC
CASIVRVGYNEQFF
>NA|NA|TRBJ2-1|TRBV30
TGTGCCTGGAGTGTTTTGGCGGGGGCAGCGCAGTTCTTC
CAWSVLAGAAQFF
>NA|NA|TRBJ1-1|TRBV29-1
TGCAGCGTTGTCTCAGGGTTCACTGAAGCTTTCTTT
CSVVSGFTEAFF
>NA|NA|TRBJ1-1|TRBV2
TGTGCCAGCAGTGGTCGCCAGGGCAACACTGAAGCTTTCTTT
CASSGRQGNTEAFF
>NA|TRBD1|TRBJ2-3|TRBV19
TGTGCCAGTAGGGTCACGAGACAGGGAACAGATACGCAGTATTTT
CASRVTRQGTDTQYF
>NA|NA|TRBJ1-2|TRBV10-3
TGTGCCATCAGTCCTTGGGGGGATCAATATGGCTACACCTTC
CAISPWGDQYGYTF
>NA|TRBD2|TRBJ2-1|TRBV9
TGTGCCAGCAGCGTCGGCTCGGGGGGGTACAATGAGCAGTTCTTC
CASSVGSGGYNEQFF
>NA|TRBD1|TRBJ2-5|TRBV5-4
TGTGCCAGCAGCTCACCCCGGGACAGTGAGACCCAGTACTTC
CASSSPRDSETQYF
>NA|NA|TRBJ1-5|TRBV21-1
TGTGCCAGCAGCAAAGGGTCCGGACGCCGGGACAGGGTCGTGGGCAATCAGCCCCAGCATTTT
CASSKGSGRRDRVVGNQPQHF
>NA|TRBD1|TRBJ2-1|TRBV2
TGTGCCATTTCGCAGGACAGGGTCGGTGAGCAGTTCTTC
CAISQDRVGEQFF
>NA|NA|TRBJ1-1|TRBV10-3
TGTGCCATCAGTGAAGGACAGCCAAGCACTGAAGCTTTCTTT
CAISEGQPSTEAFF
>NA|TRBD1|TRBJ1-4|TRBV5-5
TGTGCCAGCAGCTTTCAGCCGGGACAGTTTAATGAAAAACTGTTTTTT
CASSFQPGQFNEKLFF
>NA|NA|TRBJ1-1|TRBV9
TGTGCCAGCAGCAAAGGGAGCAGCACTGAAGCTTTCTTT
CASSKGSSTEAFF
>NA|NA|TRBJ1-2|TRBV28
TGTGCCAGCAGTCCAAGGGGTAGGGCTAACTATGGCTACACCTTC
CASSPRGRANYGYTF
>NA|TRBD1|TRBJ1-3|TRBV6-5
TGTGCCAGCAGTAGGACAGGGGAAAATGGAAACACCATATATTTT
CASSRTGENGNTIYF
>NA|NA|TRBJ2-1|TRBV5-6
TGTGCCAGCAGCTGGAACCCAGGGGTCTCCAATGAGCAGTTCTTC
CASSWNPGVSNEQFF
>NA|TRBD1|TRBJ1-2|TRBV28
TGTGCCAGCAGTCTCGACCCAGACAGGGGGCCTGGCTACACCTTC
CASSLDPDRGPGYTF
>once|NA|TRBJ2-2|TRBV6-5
TGTGCCAGCAGTTACGGGGCGGGGTACACCGGGGAGCTGTTTTTT
CASSYGAGYTGELFF
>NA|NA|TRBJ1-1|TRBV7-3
TGTGCCAGCAGCTTATTCGGGGGAGGGAACACTGAAGCTTTCTTT
CASSLFGGGNTEAFF
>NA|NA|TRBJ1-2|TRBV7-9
TGTGCCAGCAGCTTAAGGGCAGGGGCTATTGGGGGCTACACCTTC
CASSLRAGAIGGYTF
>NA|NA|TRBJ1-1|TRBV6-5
TGTGCCAGCAGTTACTCGGCCATTCGTACTGAAGCTTTCTTT
CASSYSAIRTEAFF
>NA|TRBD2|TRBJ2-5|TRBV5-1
TGCGCCAGCAGCTTGCGGGGGGGAGAAGAGACCCAGTACTTC
CASSLRGGEETQYF
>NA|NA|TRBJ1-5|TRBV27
TGTGCCAGCAGTCGCGATCCCTATAGCAATCAGCCCCAGCATTTT
CASSRDPYSNQPQHF
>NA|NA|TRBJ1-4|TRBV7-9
TGTGCCAGCAGTCGAACAGGGTCCACTAATGAAAAACTGTTTTTT
CASSRTGSTNEKLFF